This T cell receptor beta chain was documented in a study of T cell responses to AZD1222 COVID-19 vaccine. Study-wide results and caveats: Clonal diversity was possibly underestimated, and white British individuals and females predominated among donors.

Germline values: CDR1 SNHLY, CDR2 FYNNEI. The CDR3 totals 15 residues. V lost 0 bases and J lost 2, with 8 bases in between. Details on this clone: Its antigen remains unidentified.

The method was immunoSEQ multiplex PCR; TCRdb's version includes in-frame clones alone and lacks a portion of them. The sample holds 97,000 or so clones, approximately 88% seen once. The chain carries TRBV2 and TRBJ2-1, with D perhaps TRBD2 (6 bases). The source material was peripheral blood, sampled on day 0 of AZD1222 vaccination. This receptor was taken from an adult in good health. DNA for the CDR3: TGTGCCAGCAGTGAAGCGGCTAGCGCCTACAATGAGCAGTTCTTC. Translated: CASSEAASAYNEQFF.